This T cell receptor beta chain is from a study of cytomegalovirus exposure and HLA in healthy donors. The donors comprised healthy bone marrow donors. There were likely unrecorded immune exposures, though donors were nominally healthy when sampled. Primers: 60 Vbeta forward and 13 Jbeta reverse. TCRdb's copy holds only in-frame clones and misses some; the assay was immunoSEQ multiplex PCR. The data contain about 150,000 clones, roughly 80% of them singletons. The junction had 9 bases not matched to a gene; V was cut back by 6 bases and J by 1 base. The CDR3 totals 18 residues. CDR1 PRHDT and CDR2 FYEKMQ come from the germline V gene (reference sequence). This clone was picked up one time. Its antigen remains unknown. Notes on the study in general: Sequence variants that were highly shared formed a cluster that was likely a sequencing artifact. Cytomegalovirus-associated TCR beta chains were listed, numbering roughly 150.

Sequencing input: PBMCs. The sequence was collected from a man aged 18 to 29 in good health and CMV-seropositive. The chain couples TRBV13 to TRBJ2-6, with 10 bases that match TRBD1. CDR3: CASRRAGQGRSGANVLTF. The CDR3 region has the DNA TGTGCCAGCAGACGAGCGGGACAGGGGAGGTCTGGGGCCAACGTCCTGACTTTC.